The present T cell receptor (beta chain) was sequenced within a study of monozygotic twins with inflammatory bowel disease. TCRdb derives one entry per CDR3 protein from the 5' RACE reads, leaving out DNA. The sample table sets out about 160,000 distinct CDR3 sequences. There are 14 residues in the CDR3. From germline, CDR1 is SEHNR and CDR2 FQNEAQ (reference sequence). The source material was blood. The sequence was obtained from a human donor with ulcerative colitis or Crohn's disease, or a healthy co-twin of an affected twin (not recorded which). The gene calls are TRBV7-9 and TRBJ1-1. The chain's CDR3 is CASSLEVLYTEAFF.